This T cell receptor beta chain was identified in a study of cytomegalovirus exposure and HLA in healthy donors. Turning to the study itself: An earlier analysis identified 110 million or so unique TCR beta sequences in about 190 million T cells. General study points: A later analysis linked a missense DCLRE1C variant to TCR beta V- and J-gene trimming. Within a later analysis, the majority of CMV-associated TCR beta chains appeared HLA-restricted.

The CDR3 sequence is 15 residues long. The germline gives CDR1 SGHTA, CDR2 FQGNSA. V lost 5 bases and J lost 2, with 15 bases in between. Donors consisted of healthy bone marrow donors. The PCR had 60 Vbeta and 13 Jbeta primers. Generated by immunoSEQ multiplex PCR, the TCRdb table keeps only in-frame clones and is missing some. The data hold some 120,000 clones, with about three quarters observed a single time. In regard to this clone: No antigen is known for it.

Source material: PBMCs. The sequence came from a woman aged 30 to 39 in good health and CMV-seronegative. V usage is TRBV7-2 and J usage is TRBJ2-5; possibly TRBD2 for D (5 bases). CDR3 in DNA: TGTGCCAGCAGCACCCGTTCGACTACTCAAGAGACCCAGTACTTC. Protein: CASSTRSTTQETQYF. Drawing the rest from reference TRBV7-2 and TRBJ2-5, the complete variable domain is GAGVSQSPSNKVTEKGKDVELRCDPISGHTALYWYRQSLGQGLEFLIYFQGNSAPDKSGLPSDRFSAERTGGSVSTLTIQRTQQEDSAVYLCASSTRSTTQETQYFGPGTRLLVL.